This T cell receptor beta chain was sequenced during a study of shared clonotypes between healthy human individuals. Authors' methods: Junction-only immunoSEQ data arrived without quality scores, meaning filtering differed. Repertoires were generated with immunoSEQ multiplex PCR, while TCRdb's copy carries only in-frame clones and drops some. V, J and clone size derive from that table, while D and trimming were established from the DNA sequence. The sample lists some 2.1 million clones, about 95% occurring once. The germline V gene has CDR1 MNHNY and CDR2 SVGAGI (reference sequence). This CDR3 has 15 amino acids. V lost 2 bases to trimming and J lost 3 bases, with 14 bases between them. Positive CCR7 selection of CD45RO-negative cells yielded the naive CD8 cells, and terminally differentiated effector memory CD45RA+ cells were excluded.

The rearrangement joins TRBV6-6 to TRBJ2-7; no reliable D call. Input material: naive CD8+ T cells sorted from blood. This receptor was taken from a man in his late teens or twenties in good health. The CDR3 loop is CASSYPPAGNYEQYF. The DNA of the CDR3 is TGTGCCAGCAGTTACCCGCCGGCAGGAAACTACGAGCAGTACTTC.